This T cell receptor beta chain was identified during a study of blood T cell repertoires in COVID-19. Across the whole study: From T cells, B-cell-depleted T cells, or PBMCs came the material, which was cDNA or gDNA.

The CDR3 sequence is 14 residues long. Germline loops: CDR1 SGHRS, CDR2 YFSETQ. With 3 bases removed from V and 8 bases from J, the gap between germline ends came to 14 bases. Profiling relied on immunoSEQ multiplex PCR, and the TCRdb table lists in-frame clones only, not all of them. The repertoire holds approximately 140,000 clones, with about 90% as singletons. This TCR came from an elderly man with acute or convalescent COVID-19. The sequenced sample consisted of peripheral blood. The chain combines TRBV5-1 with TRBJ2-2, with D perhaps matching TRBD1 (5 bases). The CDR3 DNA is TGCGCCAGCAGCTCAGGACAAAGGTTTGGGGAGCTGTTTTTT. It codes for CASSSGQRFGELFF.